These 9 T cell receptor beta chains were sequenced from one sample in a study of cytomegalovirus exposure and HLA in healthy donors. Sequencing used immunoSEQ multiplex PCR; TCRdb keeps in-frame clones, though not all of them. The sample includes 100,000 to 150,000 clones, around 90% seen only once; the top ten take approximately 2%. Material: PBMCs. These receptors originate from a woman between 18 and 29 years old in good health and CMV-seronegative.

This sequence joins TRBV2 and TRBJ2-7, with 8 nucleotides matching TRBD1. V gave up 6 bases and J gave up 3 bases; unmatched junction bases: 4. The germline gives CDR1 SNHLY, CDR2 FYNNEI. The CDR3 loop spans 13 amino acids. DNA of the CDR3: TGTGCCAGCAGGGCTACAGGGGGCTACGAGCAGTACTTC. This gives the protein CASRATGGYEQYF.

This chain uses TRBV11-2 with TRBJ2-1; 11 bases agree with TRBD1. Trimming took 6 bases from V and 4 from J; bases not matched to a gene: 5. CDR3 size: 15 residues. The germline gives CDR1 SGHAT, CDR2 FQNNGV. CDR3 loop: CASSTGTGGYNEQFF. The CDR3, as DNA: TGTGCCAGCAGTACCGGGACAGGGGGATACAATGAGCAGTTCTTC.

The V call is TRBV27, the J call TRBJ2-1, with D perhaps matching TRBD2 (6 bases). This CDR3 has 13 residues. V lost 8 bases to trimming and J lost 0 bases, with 8 bases between them. Germline V gene lookup returns CDR1 MNHEY and CDR2 SMNVEV (reference sequence). The CDR3 is CASRRVSYNEQFF. The CDR3, as DNA: TGTGCCAGCCGGAGGGTCTCCTACAATGAGCAGTTCTTC.

This chain connects TRBV6-5 to TRBJ1-2; 11 bases are a match to TRBD1. The trim removed 3 bases at V and 8 bases at J, leaving 8 bases unmatched. Germline CDR1 reads MNHEY; CDR2 reads SVGAGI. The CDR3 length is 15 residues. This CDR3 is CASSYSGQGARGYTF. In nucleotides, the CDR3 is TGTGCCAGCAGTTATTCCGGACAGGGGGCGCGAGGCTACACCTTC.

The chain recombines TRBV9 with TRBJ1-1, with D unclear. The CDR3 consists of 12 residues. The germline V gene encodes CDR1 SGDLS and CDR2 YYNGEE. The V gene lost 4 bases and the J gene lost 7 bases, with 11 bases spanning the gap. DNA of the CDR3: TGTGCCAGCAGCCCATCCACAGTTGAAGCTTTCTTT. It encodes CASSPSTVEAFF. The full variable domain, with the rest looked up from reference TRBV9 and TRBJ1-1, is DSGVTQTPKHLITATGQRVTLRCSPRSGDLSVYWYQQSLDQGLQFLIQYYNGEERAKGNILERFSAQQFPDLHSELNLSSLELGDSALYFCASSPSTVEAFFGQGTRLTVV.

V usage is TRBV4-2 and J usage is TRBJ2-1, with TRBD2 matching over 8 bases. The junction had 0 bases not matched to a gene; V was cut back by 0 bases and J by 2 bases. The length of the CDR3 is 15 residues. Germline V CDR1 and CDR2: LGHNA, YNFKEQ. CDR3 sequence reads: CASSQEREAYNEQFF. As DNA, the CDR3 is TGTGCCAGCAGCCAAGAGCGGGAGGCCTACAATGAGCAGTTCTTC.

This rearrangement joins TRBV28 to TRBJ2-7, with D maybe TRBD1 (6 bases). This CDR3 has 13 amino acids. V was pared by 1 base and J by 8 bases, with 12 bases between. Germline V gene lookup returns CDR1 MDHEN and CDR2 SYDVKM. The CDR3 region is CASSLLRTAQQYF. CDR3 bases: TGTGCCAGCAGTTTATTGAGGACAGCCCAGCAGTACTTC.

This clone was seen more than once but under ten times. J is TRBJ2-1 and V is TRBV28, with D tentatively TRBD1 (7 bases). Per the germline V gene, CDR1 is MDHEN and CDR2 is SYDVKM. The CDR3 spans 15 residues. V lost 5 bases and J lost 5, with 16 bases in between. The CDR3 loop is CASSLPGDRHNEQFF. The CDR3 DNA sequence: TGTGCCAGCAGTCTCCCGGGGGACAGACACAATGAGCAGTTCTTC. Combining the CDR3 with reference TRBV28 and TRBJ2-1 gives the whole variable domain DVKVTQSSRYLVKRTGEKVFLECVQDMDHENMFWYRQDPGLGLRLIYFSYDVKMKEKGDIPEGYSVSREKKERFSLILESASTNQTSMYLCASSLPGDRHNEQFFGPGTRLTVL.

V and J are TRBV11-1 and TRBJ2-1; 8 nucleotides agree with TRBD2. From germline, CDR1 is SGHAT and CDR2 FQDESV (reference sequence). CDR3 size: 14 residues. V was pared by 5 bases and J by 6 bases, with 6 bases of the junction left unmatched. Here the CDR3 DNA reads TGTGCCAGCAGCGAACGACTAGCGTCCAATGAGCAGTTCTTC. As protein: CASSERLASNEQFF.